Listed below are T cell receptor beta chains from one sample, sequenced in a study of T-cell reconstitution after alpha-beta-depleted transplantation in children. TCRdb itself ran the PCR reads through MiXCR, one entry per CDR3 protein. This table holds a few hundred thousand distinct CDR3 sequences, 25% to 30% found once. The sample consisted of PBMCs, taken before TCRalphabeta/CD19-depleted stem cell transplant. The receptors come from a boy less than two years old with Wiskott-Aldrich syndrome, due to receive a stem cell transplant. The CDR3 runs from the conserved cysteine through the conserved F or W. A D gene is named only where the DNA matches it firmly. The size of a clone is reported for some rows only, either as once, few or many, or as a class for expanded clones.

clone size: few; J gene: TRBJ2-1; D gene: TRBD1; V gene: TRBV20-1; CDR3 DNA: TGCAGTGCTAGAGGACAGGGGGGAGACAATGAGCAGTTCTTC; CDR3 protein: CSARGQGGDNEQFF
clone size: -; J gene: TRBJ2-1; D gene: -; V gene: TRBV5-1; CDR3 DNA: TGCGCCAGCAGCCTCTGGACTGGTAGCTCCTACAATGAGCAGTTCTTC; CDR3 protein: CASSLWTGSSYNEQFF
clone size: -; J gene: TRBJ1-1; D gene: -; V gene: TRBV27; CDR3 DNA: TGTGCCAGCAATCCGCGGGGGCGGGTGAACACTGAAGCTTTCTTT; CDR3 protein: CASNPRGRVNTEAFF
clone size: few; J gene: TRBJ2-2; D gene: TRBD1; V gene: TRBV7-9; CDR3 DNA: TGTGCCAGCAGCCCGATGGACAGGGGGAACACCGGGGAGCTGTTTTTT; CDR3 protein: CASSPMDRGNTGELFF
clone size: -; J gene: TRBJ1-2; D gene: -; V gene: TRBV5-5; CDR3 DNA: TGTGCCAGCAGCTTGGGTGGAGGGAAGAACTATGGCTACACCTTC; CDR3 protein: CASSLGGGKNYGYTF
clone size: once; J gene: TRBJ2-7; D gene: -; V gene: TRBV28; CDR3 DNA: TGTGCCAGCAGTTTGAGAGTACAGGGAAGCGAGCAGTACTTC; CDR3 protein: CASSLRVQGSEQYF
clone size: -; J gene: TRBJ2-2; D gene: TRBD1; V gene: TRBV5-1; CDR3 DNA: TGCGCCAGCAGCCGCGGGACAGGGGGCGGTAACACCGGGGAGCTGTTTTTT; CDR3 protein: CASSRGTGGGNTGELFF
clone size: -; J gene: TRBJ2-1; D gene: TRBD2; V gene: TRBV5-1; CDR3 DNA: TGCGCCAGCAGCCCGGGACTAGCGGGCGCTTTTACGTACAATGAGCAGTTCTTC; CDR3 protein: CASSPGLAGAFTYNEQFF
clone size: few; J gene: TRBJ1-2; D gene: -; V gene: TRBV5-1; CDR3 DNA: TGCGCCAGCAGTTCGGGGACCTATGGCTACACCTTC; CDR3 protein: CASSSGTYGYTF
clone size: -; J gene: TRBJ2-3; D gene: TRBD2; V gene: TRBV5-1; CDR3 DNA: TGCGCCAGCAGCTCGCCTAGCGGGAGTACTGGTACGCAGTATTTT; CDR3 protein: CASSSPSGSTGTQYF
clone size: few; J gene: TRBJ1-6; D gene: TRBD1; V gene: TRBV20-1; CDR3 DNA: TGCAGTGCTAGAGGGGGACAGGGGTATTCACCCCTCCACTTT; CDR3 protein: CSARGGQGYSPLHF
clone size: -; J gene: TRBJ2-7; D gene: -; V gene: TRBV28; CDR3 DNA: TGTGCCAGCAGTTTATACATCCAAAGCCCCCTTTTTGAAGGCGAGCAGTACTTC; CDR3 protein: CASSLYIQSPLFEGEQYF
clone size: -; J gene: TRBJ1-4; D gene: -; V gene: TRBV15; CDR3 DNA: TGTGCCACCAGCAGAACGGCAGCAACTAATGAAAAACTGTTTTTT; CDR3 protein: CATSRTAATNEKLFF
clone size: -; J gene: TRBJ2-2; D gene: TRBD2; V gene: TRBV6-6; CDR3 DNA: TGTGCCAGCGAAGCGGGAGCCGGGGAGCTGTTTTTT; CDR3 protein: CASEAGAGELFF
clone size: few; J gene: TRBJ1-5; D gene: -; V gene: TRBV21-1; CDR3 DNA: TGTGCCAGCAGCCAACGGGACCATTTAAATCAGCCCCAGCATTTT; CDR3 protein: CASSQRDHLNQPQHF
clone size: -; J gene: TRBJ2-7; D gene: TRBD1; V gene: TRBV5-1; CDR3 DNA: TGCGCCAGCAGCTTGGCACCCCACCCGACAGGGTCTTTGGTCGAGCAGTACTTC; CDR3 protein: CASSLAPHPTGSLVEQYF
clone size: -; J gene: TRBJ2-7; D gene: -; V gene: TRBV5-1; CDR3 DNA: TGCGCCAGCAGCCTACGCCCGCAGGGCTACGAGCAGTACTTC; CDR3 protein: CASSLRPQGYEQYF
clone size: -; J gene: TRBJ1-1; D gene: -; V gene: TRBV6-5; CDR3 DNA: TGTGCCAGCAGTTACACGGGGGTTAGCACTGAAGCTTTCTTT; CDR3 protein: CASSYTGVSTEAFF
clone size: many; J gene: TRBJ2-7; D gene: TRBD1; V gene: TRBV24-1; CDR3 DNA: TGTGCCACCAGTGATCCGGGACAGGGAACCTACGAGCAGTACTTC; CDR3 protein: CATSDPGQGTYEQYF
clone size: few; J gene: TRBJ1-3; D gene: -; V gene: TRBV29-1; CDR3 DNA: TGCAGCGTTGGACCGGGAGGGGATGGAAACACCATATATTTT; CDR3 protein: CSVGPGGDGNTIYF
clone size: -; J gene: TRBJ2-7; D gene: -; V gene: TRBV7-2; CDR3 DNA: TGTGCCAGCAGCCGACGACAAGCGCCCTACGAGCAGTACTTC; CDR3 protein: CASSRRQAPYEQYF